The T cell receptor beta chain under discussion was sequenced for a study of cytomegalovirus exposure and HLA in healthy donors. This clone was detected only a few times. J lost 2 bases, V lost 1 base, and 7 bases had no gene match. Germline CDR1 and CDR2: MGHRA and YSYEKL. This CDR3 is 16 amino acids long. PCR was performed using 60 Vbeta and 13 Jbeta primers. TCRdb keeps only in-frame clones here, not all; method: immunoSEQ multiplex PCR. The sample has about 94,000 clones, over 60% seen once. This TCR came from a young man in good health and CMV-seronegative. The rearrangement links TRBV4-1 to TRBJ2-5, with TRBD1 identical over 7 bases. Specimen: PBMCs. CDR3 nucleotide sequence: TGCGCCAGCAGCCAAGGATGGGACAGACCACAAGAGACCCAGTACTTC. Protein sequence: CASSQGWDRPQETQYF.